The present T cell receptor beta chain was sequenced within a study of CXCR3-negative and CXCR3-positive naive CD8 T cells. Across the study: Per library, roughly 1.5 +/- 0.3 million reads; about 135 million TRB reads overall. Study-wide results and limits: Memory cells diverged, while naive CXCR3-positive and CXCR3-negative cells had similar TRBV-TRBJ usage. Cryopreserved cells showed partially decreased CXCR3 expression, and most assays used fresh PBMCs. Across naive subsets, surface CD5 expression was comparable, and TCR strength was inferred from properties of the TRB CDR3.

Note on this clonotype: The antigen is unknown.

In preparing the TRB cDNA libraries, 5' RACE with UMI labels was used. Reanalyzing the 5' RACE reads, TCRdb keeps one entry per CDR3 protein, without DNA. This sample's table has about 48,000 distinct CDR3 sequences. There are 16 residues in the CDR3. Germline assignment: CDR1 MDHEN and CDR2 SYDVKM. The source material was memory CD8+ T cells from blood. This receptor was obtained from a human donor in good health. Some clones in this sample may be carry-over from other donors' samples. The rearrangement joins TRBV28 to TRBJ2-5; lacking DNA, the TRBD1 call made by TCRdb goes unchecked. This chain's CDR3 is CASSLGGDRDQETQYF.